This T cell receptor (beta chain) comes out of a study of blood T cell repertoires in COVID-19. Participant reports of clinical history set cohort assignment. Two negative PCRs, clearance, or symptom resolution characterized the recovered Cohort 3 donors. There are 17 residues in the CDR3. Per germline, CDR1 LNHDA and CDR2 SQIVND (reference sequence). The V end was cut by 3 bases, the J end by 0 bases, with 15 bases between. Repertoires were generated with immunoSEQ multiplex PCR, while TCRdb's copy carries only in-frame clones and drops some. The sample lists some 420,000 clones; approximately 90% were seen once.

The chain links TRBV19 to TRBJ2-1; weak D call: TRBD2 (6 bases). Sequencing was carried out using PBMCs or T cells enriched from blood (not recorded which). The TCR comes from a man under 40 who had recovered from COVID-19. DNA for the CDR3: TGTGCCAGTAGTATCCGGGAGTCGGCTGTCTCCTACAATGAGCAGTTCTTC. Translation: CASSIRESAVSYNEQFF. The whole variable domain, filled in from reference TRBV19 and TRBJ2-1, reads DGGITQSPKYLFRKEGQNVTLSCEQNLNHDAMYWYRQDPGQGLRLIYYSQIVNDFQKGDIAEGYSVSREKKESFPLTVTSAQKNPTAFYLCASSIRESAVSYNEQFFGPGTRLTVL.